Included here is one T cell receptor beta chain sequence, with context. The clone's antigen remains unknown. The junction departs from germline at one end; a sequencing error may be responsible. The donors were healthy, HIV-negative adults who had no recently reported acute infections or vaccinations. Only Caucasian adults living in Nashville, Tennessee, USA were represented among the donors. Magnetic negative selection was used to enrich CD4+ T cells, after which naive cells were positively selected on CD45RA and the negative fraction became the memory subset. Blood was collected by leukapheresis, and PBMCs were isolated by Ficoll-Histopaque density gradient centrifugation and then cryopreserved in liquid nitrogen vapor phase. Purity and quantity of every magnetically sorted T cell population were checked by analytical flow cytometry. Each sorted fraction had its genomic DNA isolated and then quantified by UV absorbance on a Nanodrop 2000c.

The data were taken from a study of shared clonotypes between healthy human individuals (dated by TCRdb to the early 2020s). Regarding the research as a whole: The cohort included a few men and two women between 18 and 49 years of age. Libraries were prepared and TCR repertoires were sequenced by different laboratories using diverse techniques, in order to increase sequencing depth and limit assay-specific biases. Per donor, three plates each were used for CD4 naive and CD4 memory, two for CD8 naive, and one for CD8 memory. The study deeply sequenced blood TCR repertoires of 5 or 6 healthy adults to estimate repertoire size and the extent of clonotype sharing between individuals. Leukapheresis yielded between about 0.8 and 8.9 billion PBMCs per donor.

Measured from the cysteine to the phenylalanine, the CDR3 is 15 residues long. CDR3 DNA only is kept here, 45 bases in frame from base 1. The CDR1 and CDR2 encoded by the germline V gene (reference sequence) are SSHAT and FNYEAQ. Paper-wide results and their limitations: Larger estimated clonotype richness was generally found for naive subsets than for memory subsets. Compared with non-shared clonotypes, the clonotypes found in all four sorted-subset donors had higher generation probabilities. Across four donors, around 5% of naive CD4, roughly 3.8% of naive CD8, about 2% of memory CD4, and approximately 0.4% of memory CD8 clonotypes were shared. Even with the large sequencing depth, rarefaction of the sorted-subset datasets indicated that sequencing was incomplete. The genetic and exposure-history diversity represented was limited by the small number of donors. Sampling was restricted to blood, and TCR repertoires in tissues likely differ from the TCR repertoires found in blood. Pairwise subsampling indicated that sequencing depth was expected to affect the degree of clonotype sharing among donors.

Using the deep immunoSEQ assay, multiplex PCR amplified TCR CDR3 regions from genomic DNA. For each cell subset, the extracted genomic DNA was distributed evenly across all wells of several immunoSEQ 96-well plates, and each plate served as one replicate. For sorted subsets, approximately 210 ng of genomic DNA, equivalent to around 30,000 T cell genomes, went into each replicate PCR. The purified libraries were quantified using a Qubit 3.0 fluorometer, sized with a Bioanalyzer 2100, and then quantified again using the KAPA Library Quantification kit. Every immunoSEQ 96-well plate was sequenced on a dedicated single-read 150-cycle Illumina NextSeq 550 flow cell. The paper's processing steps were these. The immunoSEQ output contained only junctional sequences without quality scores, so filtering could not match that applied to full-length reads. Sequences were annotated with PyIR, a Python wrapper for IgBLAST v1.9, using IMGT germline references to assign V/J genes and CDR3. Reads were filtered out if the reads had weak V/J assignments (E-value above 1e-6), no CDR3, stop codons, out-of-frame junctions, or ambiguous translated residues. V3J clonotypes were defined by identical inferred V gene, J gene, and CDR3 amino acid sequence. To compute the percentage overlap between repertoires, the number of shared unique clonotypes was divided by the size of the smaller repertoire. Richness of each repertoire was evaluated using RTK rarefaction, the Chao1 estimator, and Recon v2.1 estimates of unobserved clonotypes. Generation probabilities were computed with OLGA for all TCRbeta clonotypes obtained by the gDNA method from several donors. Drawn from immuneACCESS, this table holds only the in-frame rearrangements with V and J called that TCRdb kept. Clones are partly lost; checked studies trace under half to an unresolved V gene and leave the rest unexplained. That table gives V, J and clone size, and the DNA gave D and trimming. The sample table records roughly 1,500,000 clones; 97% to 99% of these occur just once. The ten largest account for roughly 0.35% of the sample.

The sequence was collected from a man under 40 in good health. The rearranged chain carries TRBV7-7 and TRBJ2-5, and TRBD1 matches 8 of the central bases. Sequenced sample: naive CD4+ T cells sorted from blood. In light of the paper, this sample's cell subset or site label describes: CD45RA+ positively selected. The nucleotide sequence reads TGTGCTAGCAGCTCAACGCAGGGGGCCGGGGAGACCCAGTACTTC. The resulting protein is CASSSTQGAGETQYF.